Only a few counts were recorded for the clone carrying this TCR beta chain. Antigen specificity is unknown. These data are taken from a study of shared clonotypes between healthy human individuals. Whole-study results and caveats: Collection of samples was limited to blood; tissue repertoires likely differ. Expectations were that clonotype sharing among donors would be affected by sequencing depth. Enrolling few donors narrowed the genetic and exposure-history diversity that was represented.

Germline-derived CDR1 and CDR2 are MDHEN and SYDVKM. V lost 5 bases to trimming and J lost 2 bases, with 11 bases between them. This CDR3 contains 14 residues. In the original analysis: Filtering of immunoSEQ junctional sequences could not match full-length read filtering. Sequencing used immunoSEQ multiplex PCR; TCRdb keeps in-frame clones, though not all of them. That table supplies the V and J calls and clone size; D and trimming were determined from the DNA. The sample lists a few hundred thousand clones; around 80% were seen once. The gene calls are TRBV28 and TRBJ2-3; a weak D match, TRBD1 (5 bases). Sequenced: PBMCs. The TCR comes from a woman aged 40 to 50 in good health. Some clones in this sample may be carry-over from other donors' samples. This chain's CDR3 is CASSRARDTDTQYF. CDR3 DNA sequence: TGTGCCAGCAGTCGCGCCAGGGACACAGATACGCAGTATTTT.